The present entry profiles one T cell receptor beta chain with its context. Its antigen remains undetermined. No base quality values were provided; no much bigger clone lies one nucleotide off. This sample stems from a study of T cell responses to AZD1222 COVID-19 vaccine (dated by TCRdb to the early 2020s). Regarding the complete study: AZD1222 recipients with second doses at about 4 weeks or about 12 weeks were pooled, because spike-specific TCR depth and breadth did not differ between schedules. TCR sequencing covered roughly 230 trial participants: 207 given two doses of AZD1222 and approximately 26 given two doses of MenACWY control vaccine. Trial participants were enrolled by age into subgroups of 18-55, 56-69 and 70-plus years, and around 140, 26 and 57 TCR-sequenced participants, respectively, were included in these subgroups.

Results the study describes overall, beyond this receptor: Most participants were white British and females outnumbered males, and the authors suggested that clonal diversity may have been underestimated. In the small 56-69-year group, the increase in depth fell short of significance, most likely because of low power. A significant rise in spike-specific TCR breadth and depth was observed after two AZD1222 doses relative to day 0 and relative to MenACWY recipients. Conclusions about previously exposed vaccinees are limited, since just six or seven AZD1222 recipients were seropositive for SARS-CoV-2 at baseline. Nearly half of unique spike-specific TCRs reportedly recognized epitopes outside regions mutated in the B.1.351 and B.1.1.7 variants. Because no samples from the day 14 peak response were available, repertoires could be characterized only after the peak T cell response. The vaccine-associated CD4 TCRs covered the entire spike protein, and the dominant responses fell in regions 160-218 and 743-854.

Reading the label with the study, this specimen's time point is: baseline before first vaccination. The vaccinee samples were drawn from two UK trials, COV001 and COV002, one of which was a single-blind randomized controlled phase 2/3 trial testing AZD1222 (ChAdOx1 nCoV-19) in healthy adults. For TCRbeta chain sequencing, PBMC samples from trial participants were taken at day 0 and at day 28 after the second dose. The CDR3 regions of human TCRbeta chains were subjected to immunosequencing. The study's own analysis went as follows. TCRs in the repertoires were compared against a reference library of SARS-CoV-2-specific TCRs that had been generated with the MIRA antigen-specificity platform. Breadth was defined as the fraction of unique TCRs that were SARS-CoV-2-associated. Depth was defined as the fraction of total T cells that were SARS-CoV-2-associated. Using the MIRA data, each spike-specific TCR was assigned both to the spike region to which the TCR was reactive and to a CD4 or CD8 class. Log10-transformed breadth and depth values were compared by one-way ANOVA with Sidak's multiple comparisons tests. What TCRdb holds here is the immuneACCESS table cut down to in-frame rearrangements. Part of the clones is not present; checked against another copy, under half of the missing clones reflect an unresolved V gene, and the others are unexplained. For V, J and clone size, that table is used; D and trimming come from the DNA. In this sample the table shows tens of thousands of clones, about 90% of which occur a single time. Roughly 7.3% of the sample rests with the top ten.

The sequence came from an adult in good health. The sequences come from peripheral blood, collected on day 0 of AZD1222 vaccination.

At the DNA level, the sequence is TGTGCCAGCAGCCCCAACAAGGTCGGCGGGAAAAACATTCAGTACTTC. Translated, it gives CASSPNKVGGKNIQYF. The V and J segments used are TRBV7-2 and TRBJ2-4, with a tentative D gene TRBD2 over 5 matching bases. The V end loses 5 bases and the J end loses 4 bases, and a stretch of 18 bases separates them. Per the germline V gene, SGHTA is the CDR1 and FQGNSA is the CDR2. From its cysteine to its phenylalanine, the CDR3 spans 16 amino acids. The retained sequence is limited to the CDR3, 48 bases, with the frame set at the first base. Reference TRBV7-2 and TRBJ2-4 genes cover what lies past the CDR3, so the full variable domain is GAGVSQSPSNKVTEKGKDVELRCDPISGHTALYWYRQSLGQGLEFLIYFQGNSAPDKSGLPSDRFSAERTGGSVSTLTIQRTQQEDSAVYLCASSPNKVGGKNIQYFGAGTRLSVL.